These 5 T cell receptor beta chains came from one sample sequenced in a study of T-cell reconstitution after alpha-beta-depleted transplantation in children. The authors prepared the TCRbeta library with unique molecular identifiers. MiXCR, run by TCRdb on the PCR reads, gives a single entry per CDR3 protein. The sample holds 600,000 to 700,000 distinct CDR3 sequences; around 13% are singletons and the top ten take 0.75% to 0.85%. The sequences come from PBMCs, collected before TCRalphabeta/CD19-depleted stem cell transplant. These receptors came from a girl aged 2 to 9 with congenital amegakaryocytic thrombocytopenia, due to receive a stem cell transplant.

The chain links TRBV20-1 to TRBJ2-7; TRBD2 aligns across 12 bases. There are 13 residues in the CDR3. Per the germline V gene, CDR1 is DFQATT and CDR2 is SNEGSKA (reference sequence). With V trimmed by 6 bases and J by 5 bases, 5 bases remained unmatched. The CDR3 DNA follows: TGCAGTGCCCCGGGACTAGCGGGCCACGAGCAGTACTTC. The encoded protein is CSAPGLAGHEQYF.

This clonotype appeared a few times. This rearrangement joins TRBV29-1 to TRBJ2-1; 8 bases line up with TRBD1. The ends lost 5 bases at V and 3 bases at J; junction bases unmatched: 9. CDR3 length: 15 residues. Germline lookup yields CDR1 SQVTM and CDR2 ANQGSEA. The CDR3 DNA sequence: TGCAGCGTTACCGGAGACAGGGGAGTCTACAATGAGCAGTTCTTC. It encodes CSVTGDRGVYNEQFF.

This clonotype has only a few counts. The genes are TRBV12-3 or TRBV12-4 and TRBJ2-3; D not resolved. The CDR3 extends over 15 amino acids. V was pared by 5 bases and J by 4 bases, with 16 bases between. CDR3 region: CASSLTSGYADTQYF. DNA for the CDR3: TGTGCCAGCAGTCTAACGTCGGGCTATGCAGATACGCAGTATTTT.

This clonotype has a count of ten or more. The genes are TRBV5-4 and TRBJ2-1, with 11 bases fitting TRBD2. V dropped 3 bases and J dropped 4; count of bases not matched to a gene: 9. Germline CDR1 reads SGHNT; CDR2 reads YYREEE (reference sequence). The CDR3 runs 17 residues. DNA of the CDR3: TGTGCCAGCAGCTCAGCTACTCGACTAGCGGGGTACAATGAGCAGTTCTTC. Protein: CASSSATRLAGYNEQFF.

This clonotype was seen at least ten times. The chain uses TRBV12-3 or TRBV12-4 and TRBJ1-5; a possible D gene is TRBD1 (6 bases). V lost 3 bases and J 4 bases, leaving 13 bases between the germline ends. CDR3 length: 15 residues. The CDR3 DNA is TGTGCCAGCAGTTTGTCCGGGACAAGAAATCAGCCCCAGCATTTT. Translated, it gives CASSLSGTRNQPQHF.